These 20 T cell receptor beta chains originate from one sample sequenced in a study of blood T cell repertoires in COVID-19. The protocol was immunoSEQ multiplex PCR, while the TCRdb copy is restricted to in-frame clones and leaves out a portion. The data hold just over 150,000 clones, with approximately 91% observed a single time. Sequencing used peripheral blood. Receptors were obtained from a woman in her seventies with acute or convalescent COVID-19.

This sequence joins TRBV7-8 and TRBJ2-7, with a possible D match to TRBD1 (6 bases). Trimming stripped 5 bases from V and 2 bases from J, with 13 bases between. The germline CDR1 and CDR2 sequences are SGHVS and FQNEAQ. The CDR3 is 14 amino acids. CDR3 protein: CASSPRQDAYEQYF. CDR3 DNA sequence: TGTGCCAGCAGCCCCCGACAGGATGCCTACGAGCAGTACTTC.

With respect to this clone: The sample contains more than one DNA sequence encoding this CDR3. The rearrangement joins TRBV7-2 to TRBJ2-1; 7 nucleotides match TRBD2. In germline, CDR1 is SGHTA, CDR2 FQGNSA. The CDR3 has 15 residues. After removal of 6 bases from V and 4 bases from J, the junction contained 9 bases not matched to a gene. DNA for the CDR3: TGTGCCAGCAGTTCAGGAGGCGGGGGATACAATGAGCAGTTCTTC. Its protein is CASSSGGGGYNEQFF.

This rearrangement joins TRBV7-2 to TRBJ2-3, with a possible D match to TRBD2 (6 bases). V was pared by 5 bases and J by 5 bases, with 29 bases between. The CDR3 consists of 19 residues. From germline, CDR1 is SGHTA and CDR2 FQGNSA. The CDR3 region is CASSRLTRGRGGRVDTQYF. CDR3 bases: TGTGCCAGCAGCCGGCTAACACGTGGTAGGGGAGGAAGGGTAGATACGCAGTATTTT.

The chain recombines TRBV9 with TRBJ1-2; a possible D gene is TRBD1 (5 bases). This CDR3 spans 15 amino acids. V was shortened by 1 base and J by 3 bases, with 13 bases between the two germline ends. CDR1 and CDR2 from the germline V gene are SGDLS and YYNGEE. CDR3 sequence: CASSVNIDSHYGYTF. The CDR3 DNA sequence: TGTGCCAGCAGCGTAAACATTGACAGCCACTATGGCTACACCTTC. Using reference TRBV9 and TRBJ1-2 for the parts outside the CDR3, the full variable domain is DSGVTQTPKHLITATGQRVTLRCSPRSGDLSVYWYQQSLDQGLQFLIQYYNGEERAKGNILERFSAQQFPDLHSELNLSSLELGDSALYFCASSVNIDSHYGYTFGSGTRLTVV.

The chain carries TRBV5-6 and TRBJ1-6, with 9 bases matching TRBD1. The CDR3 spans 17 residues. The V and J ends lost 4 bases and 1 base, in that order; junction bases with no gene match: 6. The germline V gene has CDR1 SGHDT and CDR2 YYEEEE. CDR3: CASSLTGGASYNSPLHF. DNA of the CDR3: TGTGCCAGCAGCCTAACAGGGGGCGCATCCTATAATTCACCCCTCCACTTT.

The chain links TRBV11-2 to TRBJ1-1; the match to TRBD1 covers 7 bases. Germline CDR1 SGHAT, CDR2 FQNNGV. Losses at the gene ends were 0 bases for V and 1 base for J; bases not matched to a gene: 5. This CDR3 is 16 amino acids long. CDR3 coding DNA: TGTGCCAGCAGCTTAGACAGGGGGTGGGAGAACACTGAAGCTTTCTTT. This codes for CASSLDRGWENTEAFF.

The rearrangement uses TRBV18 and TRBJ1-2; TRBD1 matches at 7 bases. This CDR3 is built from 14 residues. V lost 3 bases to trimming and J lost 2 bases; unmatched junction nucleotides: 3. The germline V gene encodes CDR1 KGHSH and CDR2 LQKENI. CDR3 sequence reads: CASSPSTGNYGYTF. In DNA form, the CDR3 reads TGTGCCAGCTCACCCTCGACAGGGAACTATGGCTACACCTTC.

V usage is TRBV6-5 and J usage is TRBJ1-5; a weak D match, TRBD1 (6 bases). The length of the CDR3 is 15 residues. Per the germline V gene, CDR1 is MNHEY and CDR2 is SVGAGI. V was pared by 7 bases and J by 4 bases, with 17 bases between. CDR3 DNA: TGTGCCAGCATTTCCCGGCAGGGGCCGAATCAGCCCCAGCATTTT. Translating it yields CASISRQGPNQPQHF.

This chain joins TRBV6-5 and TRBJ2-3; D possibly corresponds to TRBD2 (6 bases). Germline V gives CDR1 MNHEY, CDR2 SVGAGI. The CDR3 is made up of 16 amino acids. The ends were cut back, 2 bases at V and 0 bases at J, with 12 bases in the middle. This CDR3 is CASSYALAASTDTQYF. The CDR3 DNA reads as TGTGCCAGCAGTTACGCACTAGCAGCTAGCACAGATACGCAGTATTTT.

The genes are TRBV18 and TRBJ2-3; TRBD2 might be the D (6 bases). The germline V gene encodes CDR1 KGHSH and CDR2 LQKENI. V was pared by 6 bases and J by 6 bases, with 19 bases between. The CDR3 runs 15 residues. The CDR3, as DNA: TGTGCCAGCTCGCCGACAGAAGTGCGGGGCGATACGCAGTATTTT. It encodes CASSPTEVRGDTQYF.

The chain links TRBV7-9 to TRBJ2-7, with TRBD2 matching 7 bases. The V and J ends lost 5 bases and 2 bases, in that order; junction bases with no gene match: 12. The CDR3 is made up of 16 amino acids. Germline CDR1 SEHNR, CDR2 FQNEAQ (reference sequence). The CDR3 loop is CASSPLRGEGAYEQYF. CDR3 bases: TGTGCCAGCAGCCCCCTTCGGGGGGAAGGAGCCTACGAGCAGTACTTC.

The rearrangement joins TRBV6-2 or TRBV6-3 to TRBJ1-5, with 8 bases aligning to TRBD1. V shed 2 bases, J shed 1 base, and the junction held 7 bases outside the gene matches. The CDR3 is made up of 17 amino acids. CDR1 is MNHEY and CDR2 is SVGEGT in the germline V gene. CDR3 loop: CASSYARTGRSNQPQHF. CDR3 coding DNA: TGTGCCAGCAGTTACGCAAGGACAGGGCGCAGCAATCAGCCCCAGCATTTT.

This clone was counted between two and nine times. The V gene is TRBV30, the J gene TRBJ1-5; D might be TRBD1 (5 bases). This CDR3 comprises 13 residues. The germline gives CDR1 GTSNPN, CDR2 SVGIG (reference sequence). Trimming took off 2 bases at V and 6 bases at J, with 11 bases between the two ends. The CDR3 protein is CAWSYPGGQPQHF. The CDR3 coding sequence is TGTGCCTGGAGTTATCCCGGGGGTCAGCCCCAGCATTTT. Complete variable domain (other parts from reference TRBV30 and TRBJ1-5): SQTIHQWPATLVQPVGSPLSLECTVEGTSNPNLYWYRQAAGRGLQLLFYSVGIGQISSEVPQNLSASRPQDRQFILSSKKLLLSDSGFYLCAWSYPGGQPQHFGDGTRLSIL.

The chain carries TRBV5-1 and TRBJ1-2, with 7 positions matching TRBD1. The J segment lost 9 bases and the V segment lost 2 bases, leaving 7 bases of the junction unmatched. Germline values: CDR1 SGHRS, CDR2 YFSETQ. The CDR3 runs to 13 residues. CDR3 bases: TGCGCCAGCAGCTTTGACAGGGATCAGAGCTACACCTTC. It codes for CASSFDRDQSYTF. The full variable domain, rest sourced from reference TRBV5-1 and TRBJ1-2, is KAGVTQTPRYLIKTRGQQVTLSCSPISGHRSVSWYQQTPGQGLQFLFEYFSETQRNKGNFPGRFSGRQFSNSRSEMNVSTLELGDSALYLCASSFDRDQSYTFGSGTRLTVV.

This chain uses TRBV7-6 with TRBJ2-2; D gene unclear. V lost 5 bases and J 6 bases, leaving 10 bases between the germline ends. The CDR3 spans 13 residues. The germline V gene has CDR1 SGHVS and CDR2 FNYEAQ. CDR3 bases: TGTGCCAGCAGCCTGAGTGAGCCCGGGGAGCTGTTTTTT. Its translation is CASSLSEPGELFF.

The chain is built from TRBV18 and TRBJ2-1; 11 bases fit TRBD2. Germline V CDR1 and CDR2: KGHSH, LQKENI. The trim removed 3 bases at V and 5 bases at J, leaving 9 bases unmatched. The CDR3 consists of 17 residues. CDR3 region: CASSPYSPGLADNEQFF. DNA for the CDR3: TGTGCCAGCTCACCGTATTCCCCGGGACTAGCGGACAATGAGCAGTTCTTC.

The chain joins TRBV28 to TRBJ1-4; the D gene is possibly TRBD1 (5 bases). The V gene's germline CDR1 is MDHEN and CDR2 SYDVKM. The length of the CDR3 is 15 residues. Trimming pared 6 bases from V and 8 bases from J, leaving 19 bases between. The CDR3 reads CASSPSAGGREKLFF. As DNA, the CDR3 is TGTGCCAGCAGCCCCTCCGCGGGGGGACGGGAAAAACTGTTTTTT.

The rearrangement uses TRBV6-5 and TRBJ2-1; 9 nucleotides match TRBD2. Germline lookup yields CDR1 MNHEY and CDR2 SVGAGI. The CDR3 extends over 16 amino acids. Germline trimming cut 4 bases from V and 6 bases from J; bases unmatched to any gene: 10. CDR3 sequence: CASSSPRGGGANEQFF. The CDR3 DNA reads TGTGCCAGCAGTTCCCCGAGGGGCGGGGGGGCCAATGAGCAGTTCTTC.

This clone was seen just once. J is TRBJ1-5 and V is TRBV28; unclear D gene. Germline V gene lookup returns CDR1 MDHEN and CDR2 SYDVKM. Trimming left V 7 bases short and J 9 bases short, with 16 bases between. This CDR3 comprises 13 residues. The CDR3 spells CASISSGSGPQHF. The DNA of the CDR3 is TGTGCCAGCATCTCATCGGGGAGTGGGCCCCAGCATTTT.

This sequence joins TRBV6-2 or TRBV6-3 and TRBJ2-3; TRBD2 agrees at 11 bases. V gave up 0 bases and J gave up 0 bases; unmatched junction bases: 14. Germline CDR1 and CDR2: MNHEY and SVGEGT. The CDR3 sequence is 21 residues long. This CDR3 is CASSYSTTPGLAALSTDTQYF. CDR3 DNA sequence: TGTGCCAGCAGTTACTCGACGACCCCGGGACTAGCGGCCTTAAGCACAGATACGCAGTATTTT.